This TCR beta chain was retrieved from a study of T cell repertoires in cytomegalovirus infection. At the level of the study: CMV infection together with matching HLA type was indicated by public TCR beta signatures.

Regarding this clonotype: Antigen: not known.

MiXCR was run by TCRdb on the reads, yielding one entry per CDR3 protein. The sample lists around 750,000 distinct CDR3 sequences, about 30% seen once, with around an eighth in the top ten. Germline loops: CDR1 LNHDA, CDR2 SQIVND (reference sequence). CDR3 length: 16 amino acids. V lost 5 bases, J lost 7 bases, and 14 bases stayed unmatched. This sequence joins TRBV19 and TRBJ1-5; 7 bases agree with TRBD1. This specimen was cultured CD8+ T cells from PBMCs, taken from culture after CMV antigen stimulation. The sequence came from a human donor in good health (CMV status not recorded). Some clones in this sample may be carry-over from other donors' samples. The DNA for the CDR3 is TGTGCCAGTAGTCCGCCTCCCACAGGGGCCGGGCAGCCCCAGCATTTT. Its translation is CASSPPPTGAGQPQHF.